The 14 T cell receptor beta chains reported below all come from one sample, sequenced in a study of Graves' ophthalmopathy and Graves' hyperthyroidism. Scientists amplified the TCR beta CDR3 regions from RNA transcripts. Second-round multiplex PCR followed a first-round RT-PCR using HTBI primers. A single record per CDR3 protein comes from TCRdb applying MiXCR to the multiplex PCR reads. Counted here are tens of thousands of distinct CDR3 sequences, approximately 47% occurring once; the ten biggest clones make up 4.5% to 5%. The sequencing input was peripheral blood. The receptor set was obtained from an adult woman with Graves' ophthalmopathy.

V usage is TRBV20-1 and J usage is TRBJ1-1; possibly TRBD1 for D (5 bases). CDR1 DFQATT and CDR2 SNEGSKA come from the germline V gene (reference sequence). The CDR3 length is 13 residues. The V end was cut by 5 bases, the J end by 7 bases, with 17 bases between. The CDR3: CSARPTGGFEAFF. As DNA, the CDR3 is TGCAGTGCTCGACCGACTGGGGGGTTTGAAGCTTTCTTT.

This clonotype was counted ten times or more. The rearrangement uses TRBV30 and TRBJ1-2, with D maybe TRBD1 (5 bases). The CDR3 is 13 amino acids. Germline CDR1 is GTSNPN and CDR2 is SVGIG (reference sequence). Trimming left V 1 base short and J 12 bases short, with 18 bases between. DNA for the CDR3: TGTGCCTGGAGTGAGCAGGGACTCACCCTCGACACCTTC. Translated: CAWSEQGLTLDTF.

Only one count was recorded for this clonotype. V and J are TRBV14 and TRBJ1-1; a weak D match, TRBD1 (5 bases). Germline assignment: CDR1 SGHDN and CDR2 FVKESK. V shed 0 bases and J shed 1 base, with 9 bases lying between them. This CDR3 spans 15 amino acids. The CDR3: CASSQEFRANTEAFF. As DNA, the CDR3 is TGTGCCAGCAGCCAAGAATTCAGGGCGAACACTGAAGCTTTCTTT. The variable domain in full, completed from reference TRBV14 and TRBJ1-1, reads EAGVTQFPSHSVIEKGQTVTLRCDPISGHDNLYWYRRVMGKEIKFLLHFVKESKQDESGMPNNRFLAERTGGTYSTLKVQPAELEDSGVYFCASSQEFRANTEAFFGQGTRLTVV.

V and J are TRBV7-8 and TRBJ1-4; possible D gene TRBD1, 6 bases. With 6 bases removed from V and 8 bases from J, the gap between germline ends came to 19 bases. CDR1 is SGHVS and CDR2 is FQNEAQ in the germline V gene. The CDR3 sequence is 15 residues long. Here the CDR3 reads CASRQREGGGEKLFF. For the CDR3, the DNA is TGTGCCAGCAGACAACGTGAGGGGGGGGGGGAAAAACTGTTTTTT.

To note about this clonotype: At one end, the junction sequence differs from germline, possibly due to a read error. The rearrangement joins TRBV19 to TRBJ2-3; TRBD1 is a possible D gene (5 bases). This CDR3 is built from 13 residues. CDR1 is LNHDA and CDR2 is SQIVND in the germline V gene (reference sequence). For the CDR3, the DNA is TGTGCCAGTATAAGGCAGGGAACAGATACGCAGTGTTTC. It is translated as CASIRQGTDTQCF. Based on the CDR3 plus reference TRBV19 and TRBJ2-3, the full variable domain is DGGITQSPKYLFRKEGQNVTLSCEQNLNHDAMYWYRQDPGQGLRLIYYSQIVNDFQKGDIAEGYSVSREKKESFPLTVTSAQKNPTAFYLCASIRQGTDTQCFGPGTRLTVL.

The table lists this clonotype with many counts. It may be a read error: a sequence one base away is much more abundant. The genes are TRBV5-8 and TRBJ2-7; 9 positions agree with TRBD2. V lost 7 bases and J lost 5; bases outside the gene matches: 7. This CDR3 has 13 amino acids. From germline, CDR1 is SGHTS and CDR2 YDEGEE. The CDR3 is CASGSSGDDEQYF. The CDR3 DNA reads TGTGCCAGCGGCTCTAGCGGGGATGACGAGCAGTACTTC.

This chain uses TRBV15 with TRBJ1-2; D call uncertain. The germline CDR1 and CDR2 sequences are LNHNV and YYDKDF (reference sequence). Trimming removed 3 bases at V and 6 bases at J, with 8 bases between. This CDR3 contains 12 residues. Here the CDR3 reads CATSSSPDGYTF. The CDR3, as DNA: TGTGCCACCAGCAGCTCCCCCGATGGCTACACCTTC.

This clonotype was seen once. The CDR3: CASRRTSGSYEQYF. DNA for the CDR3: TGTGCCAGCAGGAGGACTAGCGGGAGTTACGAGCAGTACTTC. The V and J genes are TRBV6-4 and TRBJ2-7; 13 nucleotides align to TRBD2. Looked up from germline, CDR1 is MRHNA and CDR2 is SNTAGT. Trimming took 6 bases from V and 4 from J; bases not matched to a gene: 3. The CDR3 spans 14 residues.

This clonotype was counted ten times or more. J is TRBJ2-6 and V is TRBV4-2; TRBD2 might be the D (5 bases). The CDR3 has 17 amino acids. Germline assignment: CDR1 LGHNA and CDR2 YNFKEQ. The V and J ends lost 4 bases and 2 bases respectively, with 15 bases between them. The CDR3 DNA reads TGTGCCAGCAGCCCTGACTCGATGCGGGCTGGGGCCAACGTCCTGACTTTC. It specifies CASSPDSMRAGANVLTF.

This clonotype was recorded at least ten times. This chain links TRBV6-1 with TRBJ1-3, with D unclear. CDR3 length: 14 residues. Deletions cut 3 bases from V and 4 bases from J, with 10 bases between. The germline V gene encodes CDR1 MNHNS and CDR2 SASEGT. CDR3 protein: CASSEGTQGNTIYF. The CDR3 DNA reads TGTGCCAGCAGTGAGGGTACGCAGGGAAACACCATATATTTT.

The CDR3 sequence is CATSSRDGEETQYF. CDR3 bases: TGTGCCACCAGCAGCCGGGACGGGGAAGAGACCCAGTACTTC. The chain uses TRBV15 and TRBJ2-5, with D perhaps given as TRBD1 or TRBD2 (5 bases each). This CDR3 contains 14 residues. The germline V gene has CDR1 LNHNV and CDR2 YYDKDF (reference sequence). The germline V and J ends were trimmed by 3 bases and 3 bases, with 11 bases remaining between them.

Of note for this clonotype: Germline is not matched at one junction end, which may reflect a read error. This rearrangement joins TRBV20-1 to TRBJ2-2; 8 nucleotides match TRBD2. CDR3 length equals 15 residues. Germline V gene data show CDR1 as DFQATT and CDR2 as SNEGSKA (reference sequence). CDR3 region: CSAVPGGENTGEPLF. The CDR3 coding sequence is TGCAGTGCGGTCCCGGGGGGGGAGAACACCGGGGAGCCGCTTTTT.

The CDR3 nucleotides are TGTGCCACCAGCAGAGAAGGGGGGATGAACTACGAGCAGTACTTC. Amino acids: CATSREGGMNYEQYF. This chain joins TRBV15 and TRBJ2-7; D is possibly TRBD1 or TRBD2 (6 bases each). V gave up 0 bases and J gave up 3 bases, with 12 bases separating them. CDR1 is LNHNV, CDR2 YYDKDF, per germline (reference sequence). The CDR3 extends over 15 amino acids.

This clonotype was found a few times. The chain employs TRBV7-8 and TRBJ1-2, with TRBD1 identical over 7 bases. CDR1 is SGHVS, CDR2 FQNEAQ, per germline. Trimming cost V 6 bases and J 5 bases; bases outside gene matches: 6. The length of the CDR3 is 13 residues. This CDR3 reads CASRNPGQYGYTF. The CDR3 DNA reads TGTGCCAGCAGGAACCCGGGACAGTATGGCTACACCTTC. The full variable domain, completed using reference TRBV7-8 and TRBJ1-2, is GAGVSQSPRYKVAKRGQDVALRCDPISGHVSLFWYQQALGQGPEFLTYFQNEAQLDKSGLPSDRFFAERPEGSVSTLKIQRTQQEDSAVYLCASRNPGQYGYTFGSGTRLTVV.